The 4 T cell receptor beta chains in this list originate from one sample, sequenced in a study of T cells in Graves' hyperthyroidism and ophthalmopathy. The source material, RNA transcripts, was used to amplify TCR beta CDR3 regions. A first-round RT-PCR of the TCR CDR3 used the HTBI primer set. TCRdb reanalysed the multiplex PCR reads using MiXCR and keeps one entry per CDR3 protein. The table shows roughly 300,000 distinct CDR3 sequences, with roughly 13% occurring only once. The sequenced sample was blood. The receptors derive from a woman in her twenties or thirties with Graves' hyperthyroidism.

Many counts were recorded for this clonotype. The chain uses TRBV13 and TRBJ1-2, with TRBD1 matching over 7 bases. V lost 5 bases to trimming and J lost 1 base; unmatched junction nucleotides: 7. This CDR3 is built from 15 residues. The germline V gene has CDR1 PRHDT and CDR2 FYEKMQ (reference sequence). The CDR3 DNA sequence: TGTGCCAGCAGCCAAGGGACAGACAATAACTATGGCTACACCTTC. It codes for CASSQGTDNNYGYTF.

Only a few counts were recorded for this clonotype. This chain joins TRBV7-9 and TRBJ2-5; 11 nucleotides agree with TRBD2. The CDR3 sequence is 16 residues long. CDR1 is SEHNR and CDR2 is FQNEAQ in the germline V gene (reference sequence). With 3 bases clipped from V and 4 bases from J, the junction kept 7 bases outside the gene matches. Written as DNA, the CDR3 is TGTGCCAGCAGCTTCGGACTAGCGGGCCCCTTAGAGACCCAGTACTTC. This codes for CASSFGLAGPLETQYF.

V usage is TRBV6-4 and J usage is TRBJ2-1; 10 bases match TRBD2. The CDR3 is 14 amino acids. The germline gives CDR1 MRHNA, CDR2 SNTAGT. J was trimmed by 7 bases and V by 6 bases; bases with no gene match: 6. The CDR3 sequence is CASRTSGRVNEQFF. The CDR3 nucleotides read TGTGCCAGCAGAACAAGCGGGAGGGTGAATGAGCAGTTCTTC.

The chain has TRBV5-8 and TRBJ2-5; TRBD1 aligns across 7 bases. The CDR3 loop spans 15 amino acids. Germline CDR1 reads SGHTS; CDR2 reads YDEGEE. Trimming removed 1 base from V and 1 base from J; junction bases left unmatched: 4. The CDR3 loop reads CASSLSDRVQETQYF. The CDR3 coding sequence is TGTGCCAGCAGCTTGAGCGACAGGGTCCAAGAGACCCAGTACTTC. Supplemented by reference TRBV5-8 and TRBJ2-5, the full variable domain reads EAGVTQSPTHLIKTRGQQATLRCSPISGHTSVYWYQQALGLGLQFLLWYDEGEERNRGNFPPRFSGRQFPNYSSELNVNALELEDSALYLCASSLSDRVQETQYFGPGTRLLVL.